These 16 T cell receptor beta chains share one sample of origin, sequenced in a study of CD8+CD57+ T cells in acquired aplastic anemia (dated by TCRdb to between 2018 and 2020). Sequencing took place on an Illumina HiSeq 2000. Genomic DNA was used as template for profiling of TCR beta VDJ combinations and CDR3 sequences. The raw public reads went through TCRdb reprocessing: fastp at Q25, MiXCR clone calling, in-frame beta chains kept. CDR3 protein duplicates are merged, each entry listing the most common genes and DNA. Present in this sample are 190,000 or so distinct CDR3 sequences, around 60% of which were seen just once. The top ten clones comprise approximately 32% of the sample. The sample consisted of sorted CD4+, CD8+, or CD8+CD57+ T cells (not recorded which) from PBMCs. The source is a human donor in good health.

Regarding this clonotype: Mismatch with germline at one junction end may stem from a read error. The chain joins TRBV7-9 to TRBJ2-1, with 12 bases matching TRBD2. There are 16 residues in the CDR3. Germline CDR1 is SEHNR and CDR2 is FQNEAQ (reference sequence). CDR3 sequence reads: CASSQGPSGGGNEQFF. CDR3 coding DNA: TGCGCCAGCAGCCAAGGTCCTAGCGGGGGGGGAAATGAGCAGTTCTTC.

In its sample, this clonotype was seen a few times. This chain links TRBV4-3 with TRBJ2-7, with D uncertain. Trimming shortened V by 0 bases and J by 4 bases, and 10 bases separated the two germline ends. Germline CDR1 reads LGHNA; CDR2 reads YSLEER. The length of the CDR3 is 14 residues. Here the CDR3 reads CASSQDWADYEQYF. DNA for the CDR3: TGCGCCAGCAGCCAAGATTGGGCAGATTACGAGCAGTACTTC.

This sequence joins TRBV9 and TRBJ2-2, with 10 positions matching TRBD1. The V segment lost 0 bases and the J segment 7 bases; nucleotides outside the gene matches: 6. The CDR3 totals 16 residues. Germline CDR1 SGDLS, CDR2 YYNGEE. The CDR3 is CASSVGDRGPLGELFF. CDR3 DNA: TGTGCCAGCAGCGTAGGGGACAGGGGCCCACTCGGGGAGCTGTTTTTT. The full variable domain, rest sourced from reference TRBV9 and TRBJ2-2, is DSGVTQTPKHLITATGQRVTLRCSPRSGDLSVYWYQQSLDQGLQFLIQYYNGEERAKGNILERFSAQQFPDLHSELNLSSLELGDSALYFCASSVGDRGPLGELFFGEGSRLTVL.

This clonotype has a count of ten or more. This rearrangement joins TRBV2 to TRBJ2-5; D tentatively fits TRBD1 or TRBD2 (6 bases each). Trimming stripped 8 bases from V and 1 base from J, with 20 bases between. The CDR3 loop spans 16 amino acids. Per germline, CDR1 SNHLY and CDR2 FYNNEI. In nucleotides, the CDR3 is TGTGCCAGCGGTGGGGGGCGCGGGGTCATCCAAGAGACCCAGTACTTC. Translating it yields CASGGGRGVIQETQYF.

The chain recombines TRBV19 with TRBJ1-6; D is unclear. CDR1 LNHDA and CDR2 SQIVND come from the germline V gene (reference sequence). V lost 5 bases to trimming and J lost 6 bases, with 8 bases between them. This CDR3 comprises 13 residues. CDR3 coding DNA: TGTGCCAGTAGTCGGTCACGTAATTCACCCCTCCACTTT. Its protein is CASSRSRNSPLHF.

The rearrangement uses TRBV5-1 and TRBJ2-1; 10 nucleotides align to TRBD1. Germline V gene lookup returns CDR1 SGHRS and CDR2 YFSETQ. The CDR3 totals 16 residues. V lost 0 bases and J lost 7; bases outside the gene matches: 7. CDR3 sequence reads: CASSLGPGQGRNEQFF. The CDR3 DNA follows: TGCGCCAGCAGCTTGGGACCGGGACAGGGGAGGAATGAGCAGTTCTTC.

This clonotype has more than one count but fewer than ten. This chain links TRBV29-1 with TRBJ1-1; no clear D gene. The germline V gene has CDR1 SQVTM and CDR2 ANQGSEA. With 6 bases removed from V and 0 bases from J, the gap between germline ends came to 8 bases. CDR3 length: 12 amino acids. CDR3 residues: CSVAQVNTEAFF. CDR3 sequence (DNA): TGCAGCGTCGCCCAAGTGAACACTGAAGCTTTCTTT.

The chain recombines TRBV7-6 with TRBJ2-7, with D uncertain. Trimming left V 1 base short and J 2 bases short, with 9 bases between. The germline gives CDR1 SGHVS, CDR2 FNYEAQ. This CDR3 has 14 residues. The chain's CDR3 is CASSLGSHTYEQYF. DNA for the CDR3: TGTGCCAGCAGCTTAGGTTCTCATACCTACGAGCAGTACTTC.

V is TRBV6-4 and J is TRBJ2-3; 10 positions match TRBD2. Trimming removed 4 bases from V and 5 bases from J; junction bases left unmatched: 3. Germline V lookup: CDR1 MRHNA, CDR2 SNTAGT. The CDR3 spans 14 residues. In DNA, the CDR3 is TGTGCCAGCAGTGCTCTAGCGGGAGTAGATACGCAGTATTTT. Its translation: CASSALAGVDTQYF.

Points on this clonotype: One end of the junction varies from germline; a read error may be responsible. The CDR3 DNA is TGTGCTAGCAGCATAGCTAGCGGATACAATGAGCAGTTCTTC. It codes for CASSIASGYNEQFF. This chain links TRBV7-7 with TRBJ2-1; 7 nucleotides agree with TRBD2. The CDR3 is 14 residues long. Per the germline V gene, CDR1 is SSHAT and CDR2 is FNYEAQ (reference sequence).

This clonotype was counted a few times. The V and J genes are TRBV7-6 and TRBJ2-1; D gene ambiguous. The V end was cut by 1 base, the J end by 0 bases, with 7 bases between. The CDR3 consists of 15 residues. Germline CDR1 reads SGHVS; CDR2 reads FNYEAQ. The chain's CDR3 is CASSLVVDSYNEQFF. The CDR3 nucleotides are TGTGCCAGCAGCTTAGTAGTAGACTCCTACAATGAGCAGTTCTTC.

V usage is TRBV4-3 and J usage is TRBJ1-5, with D possibly TRBD1 on 5 matching bases. V was cut by 2 bases and J by 3 bases, with 8 bases left in between. CDR3 size: 14 residues. Per the germline V gene, CDR1 is LGHNA and CDR2 is YSLEER. CDR3 DNA sequence: TGCGCCAGCAGCCAACAGGGAGACAATCAGCCCCAGCATTTT. The encoded protein is CASSQQGDNQPQHF.

This clonotype was found many times. The V gene is TRBV3-1, the J gene TRBJ2-3, with unresolved D. This CDR3 comprises 15 residues. V lost 1 base and J 6 bases, leaving 14 bases between the germline ends. The germline V gene encodes CDR1 LGHDT and CDR2 YNNKEL (reference sequence). For the CDR3, the DNA is TGTGCCAGCAGCCAAGTTACGGATATGGCGGATACGCAGTATTTT. Protein product: CASSQVTDMADTQYF.

Turning to this clonotype: A much larger clone differs from this one at a single base, so this may be a read error. The chain links TRBV2 to TRBJ2-7; D unclear. Trimming shortened V by 0 bases and J by 4 bases, and 22 bases separated the two germline ends. CDR1 SNHLY and CDR2 FYNNEI come from the germline V gene. The CDR3 loop spans 18 amino acids. Here the CDR3 DNA reads TGTGCCAGCAGTGAAGCGTGGTTGTTCACAGATCCTCTATACGAGCAGTACTTC. Its protein is CASSEAWLFTDPLYEQYF.

To note about this clonotype: This may arise from a read error, as a much more abundant clone is one base away. V is TRBV6-5 and J is TRBJ1-1; D not resolved. Germline lookup yields CDR1 MNHEY and CDR2 SVGAGI. The CDR3 consists of 15 residues. CDR3 region: CASSHSSIGNTEAFF. Written as DNA, the CDR3 is TGTGCCAGCAGTCACTCTTCAATTGGGAACACTGAAGCTTTCTTT.

This clonotype showed up many times. The chain links TRBV7-9 to TRBJ2-5; 10 bases match TRBD2. Losses at the gene ends were 5 bases for V and 1 base for J; bases not matched to a gene: 1. Germline CDR1 reads SEHNR; CDR2 reads FQNEAQ (reference sequence). This CDR3 is 14 amino acids long. The CDR3 DNA is TGTGCCAGCAGCCGGACTAGCGGCCAAGAGACCCAGTACTTC. Its protein product is CASSRTSGQETQYF.